Described below is a single T cell receptor (beta chain) sequence and its context. The V end was cut by 0 bases, the J end by 6 bases, with 22 bases between. CDR1 is SQVTM and CDR2 is ANQGSEA in the germline V gene. The CDR3 is 17 amino acids. This entry is derived from a study of T cell changes during pregnancy in multiple sclerosis. Sequencing was performed with immunoSEQ multiplex PCR; in TCRdb, only in-frame clones are kept and a portion is missing. The table has 85,000 to 90,000 clones, 94% seen once. The receptor was derived from a female donor in good health, enrolled as a control in a pregnancy study. Sequencing used peripheral blood, obtained after pregnancy. J is TRBJ2-3 and V is TRBV29-1; D might be TRBD2 (6 bases). The CDR3 DNA reads TGCAGCGTTGAAGATAACTTTGGAGGGAGTGGGCTGGATACGCAGTATTTT. Protein sequence: CSVEDNFGGSGLDTQYF.